These 23 T cell receptor beta chains were sequenced from one sample in a study of shared clonotypes between healthy human individuals. TCRdb's table, derived via immunoSEQ multiplex PCR, lists solely in-frame clones and lacks some. The sample lists roughly 2.5 million clones, around 90% occurring once. Sequenced: naive CD4+ T cells sorted from blood. The subset was: CD45RA+ positively selected. The origin of the receptors is a man aged 18 to 30 in good health.

In its sample, this clone was seen a few times. The sample contains more than one DNA sequence encoding this CDR3. V gene TRBV7-6 combines with J gene TRBJ1-5; 8 nucleotides agree with TRBD1. There are 15 residues in the CDR3. The trim removed 1 base at V and 6 bases at J, leaving 5 bases unmatched. The germline gives CDR1 SGHVS, CDR2 FNYEAQ. CDR3 sequence: CASSLGQGAGQPQHF. The CDR3 coding sequence is TGTGCCAGCAGCTTAGGCCAGGGGGCCGGTCAGCCCCAGCATTTT.

This chain connects TRBV6-4 to TRBJ2-2; D might be TRBD1 (6 bases). This CDR3 has 14 amino acids. In germline, CDR1 is MRHNA, CDR2 SNTAGT. The V end was cut by 6 bases, the J end by 7 bases, with 15 bases between. The DNA for the CDR3 is TGTGCCAGCAGGGCACAGGGAGCGAGCGGGGAGCTGTTTTTT. It encodes CASRAQGASGELFF.

The chain has TRBV7-9 and TRBJ2-7; D is unresolved. Germline-derived CDR1 and CDR2 are SEHNR and FQNEAQ (reference sequence). The CDR3 is 12 residues long. V gave up 2 bases and J gave up 7 bases, with 9 bases separating them. The CDR3 DNA sequence: TGTGCCAGCAGCTTAAGTGGGTTGGAGCAGTACTTC. Translated, it gives CASSLSGLEQYF. Combining the CDR3 with reference TRBV7-9 and TRBJ2-7 gives the whole variable domain DTGVSQNPRHKITKRGQNVTFRCDPISEHNRLYWYRQTLGQGPEFLTYFQNEAQLEKSRLLSDRFSAERPKGSFSTLEIQRTEQGDSAMYLCASSLSGLEQYFGPGTRLTVT.

The V gene is TRBV10-3, the J gene TRBJ2-5, with TRBD2 matching over 9 bases. The CDR3 is 13 residues long. Trimming cost V 8 bases and J 5 bases; bases outside gene matches: 6. From germline, CDR1 is ENHRY and CDR2 SYGVKD. The CDR3 reads CAIRGTSTETQYF. The CDR3, as DNA: TGTGCCATCCGGGGGACTAGCACCGAGACCCAGTACTTC.

The chain uses TRBV5-4 and TRBJ1-2, with unresolved D. V gave up 4 bases and J gave up 2 bases, with 15 bases separating them. Germline values: CDR1 SGHNT, CDR2 YYREEE (reference sequence). This CDR3 region has 15 residues. The CDR3 here is CASSPFSGFNYGYTF. The DNA of the CDR3 is TGTGCCAGCAGCCCTTTCTCGGGATTCAACTATGGCTACACCTTC.

The J gene is TRBJ1-5, the V gene TRBV7-9; D possibly corresponds to TRBD1 (5 bases). The V gene lost 1 base and the J gene lost 1 base, with 17 bases spanning the gap. CDR3 length equals 18 residues. Per germline, CDR1 SEHNR and CDR2 FQNEAQ (reference sequence). The CDR3: CASSLVSPGQASNQPQHF. In DNA form, the CDR3 reads TGTGCCAGCAGCTTAGTTTCCCCCGGACAAGCCAGCAATCAGCCCCAGCATTTT.

This clone was seen a handful of times. The CDR3 loop reads CASSFSSDPNQPQHF. CDR3 coding DNA: TGTGCCAGCAGTTTTTCGTCAGATCCCAATCAGCCCCAGCATTTT. This chain connects TRBV7-8 to TRBJ1-5; D remains unclear. CDR3 size: 15 residues. CDR1 SGHVS and CDR2 FQNEAQ come from the germline V gene. V was clipped by 6 bases and J by 3 bases, with 15 bases between them.

Here the CDR3 DNA reads TGTGCCAGCAGGTGGCAGGGGGCCGGCGAGCAGTACTTC. Translation gives CASRWQGAGEQYF. The chain is built from TRBV6-1 and TRBJ2-7; TRBD1 matches 8 bases. Trimming took 6 bases from V and 6 from J; bases not matched to a gene: 7. The CDR3 is made up of 13 amino acids. Per the germline V gene, CDR1 is MNHNS and CDR2 is SASEGT.

The J gene is TRBJ2-5, the V gene TRBV4-3; D is possibly TRBD1 or TRBD2 (5 bases each). The ends were cut back, 3 bases at V and 3 bases at J, with 11 bases in the middle. Germline CDR1 is LGHNA and CDR2 is YSLEER. CDR3 length: 14 residues. CDR3 amino acids: CASSQGTEKETQYF. DNA of the CDR3: TGCGCCAGCAGCCAGGGGACGGAAAAAGAGACCCAGTACTTC.

The chain couples TRBV7-8 to TRBJ2-1; the match to TRBD2 covers 7 bases. Germline CDR1 SGHVS, CDR2 FQNEAQ. The CDR3 has 16 residues. V was clipped by 1 base and J by 2 bases; unmatched bases: 5. The CDR3: CASSLVGGGPYNEQFF. As DNA, the CDR3 is TGTGCCAGCAGCTTAGTCGGCGGGGGACCCTACAATGAGCAGTTCTTC.

Note on this clone: Different DNA sequences within this sample yield the same CDR3. The chain employs TRBV7-6 and TRBJ1-4; the D gene is possibly TRBD1 (5 bases). V lost 3 bases to trimming and J lost 2 bases, with 16 bases between them. The CDR3 contains 17 residues. Germline V CDR1 and CDR2: SGHVS, FNYEAQ. CDR3 bases: TGTGCCAGCAGCTTCGGATCTGGGACTCGGACTAATGAAAAACTGTTTTTT. This sequence encodes CASSFGSGTRTNEKLFF.

Comment on this clone: Other nucleotide sequences from this sample produce the same CDR3. The rearrangement joins TRBV2 to TRBJ2-1, with D hard to call. The ends were cut back, 4 bases at V and 8 bases at J, with 6 bases in the middle. The CDR3 has 11 amino acids. Germline V lookup: CDR1 SNHLY, CDR2 FYNNEI. CDR3 sequence reads: CASSVFDEQFF. The DNA for the CDR3 is TGTGCCAGCAGTGTATTCGATGAGCAGTTCTTC.

J is TRBJ1-2 and V is TRBV5-4; no firm D call. Looked up from germline, CDR1 is SGHNT and CDR2 is YYREEE (reference sequence). The CDR3 runs to 14 residues. The V gene lost 0 bases and the J gene lost 2 bases, with 8 bases spanning the gap. CDR3 residues: CASSLDGPNYGYTF. In nucleotides, the CDR3 is TGTGCCAGCAGCTTGGATGGGCCGAACTATGGCTACACCTTC. Based on the CDR3 plus reference TRBV5-4 and TRBJ1-2, the full variable domain is ETGVTQSPTHLIKTRGQQVTLRCSSQSGHNTVSWYQQALGQGPQFIFQYYREEENGRGNFPPRFSGLQFPNYSSELNVNALELDDSALYLCASSLDGPNYGYTFGSGTRLTVV.

This chain uses TRBV6-6 with TRBJ2-1; D uncertain. Trimming removed 2 bases from V and 2 bases from J, with 1 base in between. This CDR3 spans 12 amino acids. The germline V gene encodes CDR1 MNHNY and CDR2 SVGAGI (reference sequence). The CDR3 DNA reads TGTGCCAGCAGTTACCCCTACAATGAGCAGTTCTTC. This sequence encodes CASSYPYNEQFF.

The chain uses TRBV2 and TRBJ2-4, with unresolved D. V lost 6 bases and J 8 bases, leaving 5 bases between the germline ends. Looked up from germline, CDR1 is SNHLY and CDR2 is FYNNEI. This CDR3 is 10 amino acids long. DNA of the CDR3: TGTGCCAGCAGGATAGACATTCAGTACTTC. Amino acids: CASRIDIQYF.

The V call is TRBV5-5, the J call TRBJ2-7, with a possible D match to TRBD1 (6 bases). V lost 4 bases to trimming and J lost 0 bases, with 11 bases between them. In germline, CDR1 is SGHKS, CDR2 YYEKEE (reference sequence). This CDR3 region has 14 residues. This CDR3 is CASSQGYTSYEQYF. For the CDR3, the DNA is TGTGCCAGCAGCCAGGGGTACACCTCCTACGAGCAGTACTTC.

V and J are TRBV4-1 and TRBJ2-7; 9 bases align to TRBD2. This CDR3 is 16 amino acids long. Germline CDR1 reads MGHRA; CDR2 reads YSYEKL. V was pared by 1 base and J by 3 bases, with 7 bases of the junction left unmatched. This chain's CDR3 is CASSQVEDSGGYEQYF. DNA for the CDR3: TGCGCCAGCAGCCAAGTGGAAGATAGCGGGGGCTACGAGCAGTACTTC.

The rearrangement uses TRBV27 and TRBJ2-5, with D perhaps assigned TRBD1 or TRBD2 (5 bases each). V was trimmed by 5 bases and J by 4 bases, leaving 26 bases between them. Germline CDR1 reads MNHEY; CDR2 reads SMNVEV (reference sequence). This CDR3 has 18 amino acids. DNA of the CDR3: TGTGCCAGCAGTCCCCTTTTCCTCCGGGACGGGCGGCCAGAGACCCAGTACTTC. It codes for CASSPLFLRDGRPETQYF.

The gene calls are TRBV5-1 and TRBJ2-7; no clear D gene. Germline V gives CDR1 SGHRS, CDR2 YFSETQ. Trimming cost V 4 bases and J 5 bases, with 10 bases left between them. The CDR3 is made up of 12 amino acids. CDR3 loop: CASSAALDEQYF. The CDR3 coding sequence is TGCGCCAGCAGCGCGGCCTTAGACGAGCAGTACTTC.

The genes are TRBV18 and TRBJ2-3; D uncertain. This CDR3 contains 16 residues. Germline V gene data show CDR1 as KGHSH and CDR2 as LQKENI. The germline V and J ends were trimmed by 3 bases and 3 bases, with 16 bases remaining between them. The CDR3 sequence: CASSPPLVSRTDTQYF. For the CDR3, the DNA is TGTGCCAGCTCACCCCCCCTAGTAAGCAGGACAGATACGCAGTATTTT.

This clone turned up a few times. The chain has TRBV6-1 and TRBJ1-5, with D perhaps TRBD1 (6 bases). Trimming cost V 7 bases and J 7 bases, with 14 bases left between them. The length of the CDR3 is 13 residues. The V gene's germline CDR1 is MNHNS and CDR2 SASEGT. CDR3 loop: CASMWGLGQPQHF. As DNA, the CDR3 is TGTGCCAGCATGTGGGGGCTCGGGCAGCCCCAGCATTTT.

This chain uses TRBV6-6 with TRBJ1-2, with 7 bases fitting TRBD1. The CDR3 consists of 15 residues. CDR1 MNHNY and CDR2 SVGAGI come from the germline V gene (reference sequence). V lost 6 bases to trimming and J lost 2 bases; unmatched junction nucleotides: 9. The CDR3 here is CASRAFTGQNYGYTF. As DNA, the CDR3 is TGTGCCAGCAGAGCATTTACGGGACAGAACTATGGCTACACCTTC.

The chain's CDR3 is CASSLASSAGGPRDTQYF. Here the CDR3 DNA reads TGCGCCAGCAGCTTGGCAAGTTCAGCGGGGGGGCCTAGGGATACGCAGTATTTT. The chain links TRBV5-1 to TRBJ2-3, with 10 bases lining up with TRBD2. The germline V gene has CDR1 SGHRS and CDR2 YFSETQ. V trimming: 0 bases; J trimming: 6 bases; junction bases outside the gene matches: 13. There are 18 residues in the CDR3.